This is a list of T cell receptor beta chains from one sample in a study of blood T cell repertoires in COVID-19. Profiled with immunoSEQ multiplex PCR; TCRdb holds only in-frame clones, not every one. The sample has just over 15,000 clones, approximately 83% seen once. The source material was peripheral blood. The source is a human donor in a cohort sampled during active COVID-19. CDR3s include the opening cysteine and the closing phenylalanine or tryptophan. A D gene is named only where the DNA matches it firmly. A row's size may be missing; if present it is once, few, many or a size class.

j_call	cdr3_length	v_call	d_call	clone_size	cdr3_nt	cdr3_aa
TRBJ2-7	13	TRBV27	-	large	TGTGCCAGCGGGCCTAGCGACTACTACGAGCAGTACTTC	CASGPSDYYEQYF
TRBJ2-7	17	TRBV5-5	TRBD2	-	TGTGCCAGCAGCTCCTCCGGACTAGCGGGGATTTCCTACGAGCAGTACTTC	CASSSSGLAGISYEQYF
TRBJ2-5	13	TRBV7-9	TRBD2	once	TGTGCCAGCAGCTTAGCGGGGGAGGGGACCCAGTACTTC	CASSLAGEGTQYF
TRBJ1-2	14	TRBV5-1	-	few	TGCGCCAGCAGCGCGGGAGGACGTCTCGATGGCTACACCTTC	CASSAGGRLDGYTF
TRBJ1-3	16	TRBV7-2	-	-	TGTGCCAGCAGCTCAAGTCCAGGGGATTCTGGAAACACCATATATTTT	CASSSSPGDSGNTIYF
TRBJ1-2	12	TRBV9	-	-	TGTGCCAGCAGCGCAGGGGATCATGGCTACACCTTC	CASSAGDHGYTF
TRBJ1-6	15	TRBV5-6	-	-	TGTGCCAGCAGCGTATGGGGGGTTCCCTCTTCACCCCTCCACTTT	CASSVWGVPSSPLHF
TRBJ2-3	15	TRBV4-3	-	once	TGCGCCAGCAGCCAAGTCCACTCCGGCACAGATACGCAGTATTTT	CASSQVHSGTDTQYF
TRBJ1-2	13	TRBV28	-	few	TGTGCCAGCAGTTTAACCCCGGTTGGTGGCTACACCTTC	CASSLTPVGGYTF
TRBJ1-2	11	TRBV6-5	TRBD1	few	TGTGCCGGAGGGACAGGGCTTGGCTACACCTTC	CAGGTGLGYTF
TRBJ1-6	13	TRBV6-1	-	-	TGTGCCAGCAGTGAAACAGTAGGCTCACCCCTCCACTTT	CASSETVGSPLHF
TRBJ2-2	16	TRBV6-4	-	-	TGTGCCAGCAGTGAGTGGGACTCTATAGCCACCGGGGAGCTGTTTTTT	CASSEWDSIATGELFF
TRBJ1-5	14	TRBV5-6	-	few	TGTGCCAGCAGCCAGGGGATTAACAATCAGCCCCAGCATTTT	CASSQGINNQPQHF
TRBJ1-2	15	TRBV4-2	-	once	TGTGCCAGCAGCCAGGGGCCACTCGATAGAGATGGCTACACCTTC	CASSQGPLDRDGYTF
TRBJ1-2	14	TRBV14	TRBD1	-	TGTGCCAGCAGCCAAGACGAGGGGGCTTCTGGCTACACCTTC	CASSQDEGASGYTF
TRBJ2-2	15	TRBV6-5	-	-	TGTGCCAGCAGCCGCCGGGGGACAGTCACCGGGGAGCTGTTTTTT	CASSRRGTVTGELFF
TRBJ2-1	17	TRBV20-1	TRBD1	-	TGCAGTGCTAGTAGCTCGGGACAGGGACCCTTATACAATGAGCAGTTCTTC	CSASSSGQGPLYNEQFF
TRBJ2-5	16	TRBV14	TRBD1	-	TGTGCCAGCAGCCCTCGACAGGGGCGGGCGAGAGAGACCCAGTACTTC	CASSPRQGRARETQYF
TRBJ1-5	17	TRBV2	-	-	TGTGCCAGCAGTGAATGGACAACGGTGGAACGGCGACAGCCCCAGCATTTT	CASSEWTTVERRQPQHF
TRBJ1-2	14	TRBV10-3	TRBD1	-	TGTGCCATCAGCTTAGGACAGGGAGACTATGGCTACACCTTC	CAISLGQGDYGYTF
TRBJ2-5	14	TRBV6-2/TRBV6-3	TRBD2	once	TGTGCCAGCAGTTACATGCGGGGGAAAGAGACCCAGTACTTC	CASSYMRGKETQYF
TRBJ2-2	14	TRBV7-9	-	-	TGTGCCAGCAGCTCCGAAAGCTACACCGGGGAGCTGTTTTTT	CASSSESYTGELFF
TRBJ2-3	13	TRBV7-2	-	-	TGTGCCAGCAGAGCCGGTGGACTAGATACGCAGTATTTT	CASRAGGLDTQYF
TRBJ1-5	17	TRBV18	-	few	TGTGCCAGCTCAGGACAGAGGGGCAGTGATGGCAATCAGCCCCAGCATTTT	CASSGQRGSDGNQPQHF
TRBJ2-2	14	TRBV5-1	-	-	TGCGCCAGCAGCTTGGAGGCGGACACCGGGGAGCTGTTTTTT	CASSLEADTGELFF
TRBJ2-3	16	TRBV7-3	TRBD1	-	TGTGCCAGCAGCATACCCCAGGGGGACGGCACAGATACGCAGTATTTT	CASSIPQGDGTDTQYF
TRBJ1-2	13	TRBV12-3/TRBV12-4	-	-	TGTGCCAGCAGTTTGCGGCAGGGTACGGCCAACACCTTC	CASSLRQGTANTF
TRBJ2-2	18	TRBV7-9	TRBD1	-	TGTGCCAGCAGCTTAATAGTTTTGTGGACAGGGAACACCGGGGAGCTGTTTTTT	CASSLIVLWTGNTGELFF
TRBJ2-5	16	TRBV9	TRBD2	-	TGTGCCAGCAGCCCGCCGCCGGCAGGGAGGGAAGAGACCCAGTACTTC	CASSPPPAGREETQYF
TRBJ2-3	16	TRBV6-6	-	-	TGTGCCAGCAGTGCCCCCGACAGGGGAGGGACAGATACGCAGTATTTT	CASSAPDRGGTDTQYF
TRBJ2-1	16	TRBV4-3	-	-	TGCGCCAGCAGCCTAGATAACGGTCCGTACTACAATGAGCAGTTCTTC	CASSLDNGPYYNEQFF
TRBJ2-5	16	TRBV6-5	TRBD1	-	TGTGCCAGCAGTTACTCGACGGGACAGGGGCAAGAGACCCAGTACTTC	CASSYSTGQGQETQYF
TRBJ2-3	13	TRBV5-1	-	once	TGCGCCAGCAGCTCCGTGGCCACAGATACGCAGTATTTT	CASSSVATDTQYF
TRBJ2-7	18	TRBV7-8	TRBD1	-	TGTGCCAGCAGCTTATCTGGAGTTTGGGGGGACAGGGCCTACGAGCAGTACTTC	CASSLSGVWGDRAYEQYF
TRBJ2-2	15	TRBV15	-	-	TGTGCCACCAGCAGAGATGGAGGAATCACCGGGGAGCTGTTTTTT	CATSRDGGITGELFF
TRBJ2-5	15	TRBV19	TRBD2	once	TGTGCCAGTAGCCTAGCGGGAGGAGGGTGGGAGACCCAGTACTTC	CASSLAGGGWETQYF
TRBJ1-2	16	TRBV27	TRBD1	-	TGTGCCAGCAGTCCGACGGAATTAGACAGGGCCTATGGCTACACCTTC	CASSPTELDRAYGYTF
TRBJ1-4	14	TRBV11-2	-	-	TGTGCCAGCAGCTTAGACGGGTATAATGAAAAACTGTTTTTT	CASSLDGYNEKLFF
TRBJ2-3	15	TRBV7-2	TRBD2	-	TGTGCCGGCGGGACTAGCGGGGTCAGCACAGATACGCAGTATTTT	CAGGTSGVSTDTQYF
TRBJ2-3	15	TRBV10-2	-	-	TGCGCCAGCAGTGAGTCTCCTGTCAGTACAGATACGCAGTATTTT	CASSESPVSTDTQYF
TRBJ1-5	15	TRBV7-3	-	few	TGTGCCAGCAGCCTCCCCCGCGATAGCAATCAGCCCCAGCATTTT	CASSLPRDSNQPQHF
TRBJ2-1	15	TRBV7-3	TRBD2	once	TGTGCCAGCAGCTTGGGGACTAGCGGGATCTATGAGCAGTTCTTC	CASSLGTSGIYEQFF
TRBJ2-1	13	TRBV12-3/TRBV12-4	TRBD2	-	TGTGCCAGCATCCCCGGACTAGCCAATGAGCAGTTCTTC	CASIPGLANEQFF
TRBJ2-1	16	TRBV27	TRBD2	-	TGTGCCAGCAGTCCCGGGACTAGCGGGGGGGGAAATGAGCAGTTCTTC	CASSPGTSGGGNEQFF
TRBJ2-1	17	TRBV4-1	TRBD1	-	TGCGCCAGCAGCCAACCAATGGGACAGGGGGCCAACAATGAGCAGTTCTTC	CASSQPMGQGANNEQFF
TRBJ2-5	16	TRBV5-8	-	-	TGTGCCAGCAGCTTGGCCGGTGGGGCAGCCCAAGAGACCCAGTACTTC	CASSLAGGAAQETQYF
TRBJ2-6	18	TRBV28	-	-	TGTGCCAGCAGACCCTGGGGAGGTTCCGACTCTGGGGCCAACGTCCTGACTTTC	CASRPWGGSDSGANVLTF